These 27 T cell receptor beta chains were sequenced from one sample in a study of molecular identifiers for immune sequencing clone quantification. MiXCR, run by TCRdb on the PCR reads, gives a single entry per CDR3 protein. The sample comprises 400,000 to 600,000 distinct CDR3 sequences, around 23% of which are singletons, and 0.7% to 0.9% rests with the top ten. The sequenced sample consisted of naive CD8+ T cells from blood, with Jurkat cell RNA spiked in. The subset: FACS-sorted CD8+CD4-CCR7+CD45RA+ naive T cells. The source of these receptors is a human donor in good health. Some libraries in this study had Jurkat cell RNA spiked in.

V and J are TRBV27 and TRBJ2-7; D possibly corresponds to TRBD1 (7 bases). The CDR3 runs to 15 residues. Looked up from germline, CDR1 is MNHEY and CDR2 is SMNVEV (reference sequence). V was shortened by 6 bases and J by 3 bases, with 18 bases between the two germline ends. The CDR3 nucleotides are TGTGCCAGCAGCTTGGCGGGACAGTGTTACTACGAGCAGTACTTC. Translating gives CASSLAGQCYYEQYF.

The CDR3 is CSARDSNPYDTKQETQYF. CDR3 nucleotide sequence: TGCAGTGCTAGAGATTCCAATCCTTATGACACAAAGCAAGAGACCCAGTACTTC. This chain links TRBV20-1 with TRBJ2-5, with D hard to call. Germline V gene lookup returns CDR1 DFQATT and CDR2 SNEGSKA (reference sequence). Trimming took 0 bases from V and 2 from J, leaving 22 bases between them. The CDR3 length is 18 residues.

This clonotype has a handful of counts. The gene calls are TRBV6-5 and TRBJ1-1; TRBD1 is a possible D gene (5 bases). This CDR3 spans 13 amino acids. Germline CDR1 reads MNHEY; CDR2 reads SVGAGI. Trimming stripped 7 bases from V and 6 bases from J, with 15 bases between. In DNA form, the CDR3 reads TGTGCCAGCAATATCGACAGCGGAGCTGAAGCTTTCTTT. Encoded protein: CASNIDSGAEAFF.

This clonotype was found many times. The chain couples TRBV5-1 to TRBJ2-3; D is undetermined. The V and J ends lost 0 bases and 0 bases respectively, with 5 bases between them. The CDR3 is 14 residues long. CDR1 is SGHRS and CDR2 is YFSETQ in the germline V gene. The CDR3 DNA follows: TGCGCCAGCAGCTTGGCGGTCAGCACAGATACGCAGTATTTT. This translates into CASSLAVSTDTQYF.

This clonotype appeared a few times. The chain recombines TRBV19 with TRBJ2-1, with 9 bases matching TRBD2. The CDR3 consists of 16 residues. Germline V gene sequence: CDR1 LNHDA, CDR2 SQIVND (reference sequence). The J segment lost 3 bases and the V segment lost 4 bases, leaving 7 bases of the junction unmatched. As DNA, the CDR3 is TGTGCCAGTAGTACTTGGACTAGCGAGTACTACAATGAGCAGTTCTTC. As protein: CASSTWTSEYYNEQFF.

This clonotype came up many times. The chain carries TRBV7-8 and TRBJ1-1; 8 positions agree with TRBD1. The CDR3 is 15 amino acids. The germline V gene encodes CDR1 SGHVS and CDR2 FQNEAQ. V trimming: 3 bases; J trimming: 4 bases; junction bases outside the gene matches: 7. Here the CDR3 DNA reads TGTGCCAGCAGCTTGGGTACAGGGGGTGGCACTGAAGCTTTCTTT. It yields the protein CASSLGTGGGTEAFF.

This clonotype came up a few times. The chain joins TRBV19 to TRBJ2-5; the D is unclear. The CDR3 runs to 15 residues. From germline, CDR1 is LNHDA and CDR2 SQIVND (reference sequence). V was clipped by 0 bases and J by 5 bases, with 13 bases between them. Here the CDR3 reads CASSIDRKSPETQYF. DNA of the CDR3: TGTGCCAGTAGTATAGATCGAAAGTCCCCGGAGACCCAGTACTTC. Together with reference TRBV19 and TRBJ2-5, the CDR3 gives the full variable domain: DGGITQSPKYLFRKEGQNVTLSCEQNLNHDAMYWYRQDPGQGLRLIYYSQIVNDFQKGDIAEGYSVSREKKESFPLTVTSAQKNPTAFYLCASSIDRKSPETQYFGPGTRLLVL.

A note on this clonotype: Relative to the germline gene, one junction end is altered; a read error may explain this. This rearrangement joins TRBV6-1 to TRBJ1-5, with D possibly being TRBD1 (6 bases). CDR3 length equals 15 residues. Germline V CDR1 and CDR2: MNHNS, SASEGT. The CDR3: CASGEETGLNQPQHF. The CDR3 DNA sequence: TGTGCCAGCGGTGAAGAGACAGGACTCAATCAGCCCCAGCATTTC.

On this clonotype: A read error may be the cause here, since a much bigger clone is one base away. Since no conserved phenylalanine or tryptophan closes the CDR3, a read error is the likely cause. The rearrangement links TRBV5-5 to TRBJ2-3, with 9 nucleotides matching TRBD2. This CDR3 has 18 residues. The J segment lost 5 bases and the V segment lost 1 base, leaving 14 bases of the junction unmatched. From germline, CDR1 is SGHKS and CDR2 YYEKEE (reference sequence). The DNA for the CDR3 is TGTGCCAGCAGCTTGAGTCTAGCGGGGAGTTCCGTTGTAGATACGCAGTATTTA. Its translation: CASSLSLAGSSVVDTQYL.

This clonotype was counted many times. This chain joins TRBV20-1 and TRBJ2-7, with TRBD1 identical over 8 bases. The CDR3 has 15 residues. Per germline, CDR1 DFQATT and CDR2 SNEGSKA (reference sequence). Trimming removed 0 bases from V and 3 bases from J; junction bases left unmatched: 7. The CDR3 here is CSARDSTGDFYEQYF. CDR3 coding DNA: TGCAGTGCTAGAGATTCGACAGGGGATTTCTACGAGCAGTACTTC.

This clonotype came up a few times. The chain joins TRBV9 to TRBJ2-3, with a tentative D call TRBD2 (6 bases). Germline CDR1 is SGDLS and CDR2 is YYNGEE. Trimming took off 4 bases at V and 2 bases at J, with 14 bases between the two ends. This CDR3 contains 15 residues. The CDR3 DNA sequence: TGTGCCAGCAGCCCGGGACTCGATTCCACAGATACGCAGTATTTT. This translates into CASSPGLDSTDTQYF.

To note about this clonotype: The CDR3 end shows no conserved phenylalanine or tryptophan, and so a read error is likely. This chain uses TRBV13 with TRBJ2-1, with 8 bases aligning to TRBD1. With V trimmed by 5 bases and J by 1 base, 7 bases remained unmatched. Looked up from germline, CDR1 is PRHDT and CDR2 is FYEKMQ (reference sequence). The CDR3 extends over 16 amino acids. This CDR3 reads CASSDGQGRSYNEQFI. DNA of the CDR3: TGTGCCAGCAGCGACGGACAGGGCCGGTCCTACAATGAGCAGTTCATC.

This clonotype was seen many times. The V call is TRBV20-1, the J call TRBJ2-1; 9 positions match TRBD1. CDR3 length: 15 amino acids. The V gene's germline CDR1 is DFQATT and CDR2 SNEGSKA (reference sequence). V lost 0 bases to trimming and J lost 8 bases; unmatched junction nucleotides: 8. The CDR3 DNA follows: TGCAGTGCTAGAGACGAAGGGACAGGGTTCTATGAGCAGTTCTTC. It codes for CSARDEGTGFYEQFF.

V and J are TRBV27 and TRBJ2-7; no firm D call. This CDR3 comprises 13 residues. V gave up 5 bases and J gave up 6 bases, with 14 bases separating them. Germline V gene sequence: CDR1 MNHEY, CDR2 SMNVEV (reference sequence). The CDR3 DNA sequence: TGTGCCAGCAGTCTAAGCTGCCGGAGCGAGCAGTACTTC. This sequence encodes CASSLSCRSEQYF.

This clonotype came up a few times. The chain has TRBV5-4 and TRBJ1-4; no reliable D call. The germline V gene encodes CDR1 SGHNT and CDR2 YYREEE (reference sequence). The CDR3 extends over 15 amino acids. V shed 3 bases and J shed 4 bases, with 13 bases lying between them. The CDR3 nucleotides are TGTGCCAGCAGCTCGACCGACTTCCTTAATGAAAAACTGTTTTTT. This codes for CASSSTDFLNEKLFF.

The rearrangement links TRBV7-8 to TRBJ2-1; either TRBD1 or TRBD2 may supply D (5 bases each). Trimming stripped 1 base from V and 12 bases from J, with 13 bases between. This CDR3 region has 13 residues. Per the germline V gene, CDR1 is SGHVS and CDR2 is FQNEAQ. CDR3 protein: CASSLVSGSGQFF. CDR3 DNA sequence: TGTGCCAGCAGCTTAGTATCAGGGAGTGGGCAGTTCTTC.

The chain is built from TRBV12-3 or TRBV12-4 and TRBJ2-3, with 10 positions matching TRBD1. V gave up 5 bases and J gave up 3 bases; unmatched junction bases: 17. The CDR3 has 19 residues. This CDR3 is CASSLKNVRQGAWTDTQYF. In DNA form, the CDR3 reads TGTGCCAGCAGTCTCAAAAACGTAAGACAGGGGGCTTGGACAGATACGCAGTATTTT.

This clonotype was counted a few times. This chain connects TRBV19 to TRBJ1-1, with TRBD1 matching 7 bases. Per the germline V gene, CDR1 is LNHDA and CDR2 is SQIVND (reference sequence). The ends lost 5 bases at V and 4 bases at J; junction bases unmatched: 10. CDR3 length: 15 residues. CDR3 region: CASSYRAPGGTEAFF. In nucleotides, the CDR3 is TGTGCCAGTAGTTACCGGGCCCCAGGGGGCACTGAAGCTTTCTTT.

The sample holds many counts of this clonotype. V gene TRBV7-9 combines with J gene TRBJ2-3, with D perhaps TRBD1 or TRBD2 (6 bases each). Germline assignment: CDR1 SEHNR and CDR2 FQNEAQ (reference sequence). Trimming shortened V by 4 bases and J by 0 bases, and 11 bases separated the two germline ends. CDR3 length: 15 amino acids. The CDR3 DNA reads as TGTGCCAGCAGCTCTGAGGGGGGAAGCACAGATACGCAGTATTTT. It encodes CASSSEGGSTDTQYF. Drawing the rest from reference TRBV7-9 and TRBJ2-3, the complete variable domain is DTGVSQNPRHKITKRGQNVTFRCDPISEHNRLYWYRQTLGQGPEFLTYFQNEAQLEKSRLLSDRFSAERPKGSFSTLEIQRTEQGDSAMYLCASSSEGGSTDTQYFGPGTRLTVL.

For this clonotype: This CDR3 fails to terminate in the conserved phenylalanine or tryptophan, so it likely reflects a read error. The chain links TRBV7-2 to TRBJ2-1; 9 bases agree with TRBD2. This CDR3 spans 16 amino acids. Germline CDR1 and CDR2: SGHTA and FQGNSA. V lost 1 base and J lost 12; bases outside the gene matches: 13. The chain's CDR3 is CASSLGPSGVTHAQFL. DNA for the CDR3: TGTGCCAGCAGCTTAGGACCTAGCGGGGTGACCCATGCGCAGTTCCTC.

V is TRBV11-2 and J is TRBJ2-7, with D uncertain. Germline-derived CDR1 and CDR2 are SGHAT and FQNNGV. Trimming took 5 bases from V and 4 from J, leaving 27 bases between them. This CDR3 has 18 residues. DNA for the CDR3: TGTGCCAGCAGCCCCAGCCCTATCGGTGGGTTGGCTGATTACGAGCAGTACTTC. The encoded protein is CASSPSPIGGLADYEQYF.

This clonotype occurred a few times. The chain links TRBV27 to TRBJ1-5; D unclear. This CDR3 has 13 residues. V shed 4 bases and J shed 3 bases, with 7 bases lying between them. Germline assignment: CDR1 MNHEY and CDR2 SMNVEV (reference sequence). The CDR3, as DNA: TGTGCCAGCAGTTCAACCGCCAATCAGCCCCAGCATTTT. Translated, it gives CASSSTANQPQHF.

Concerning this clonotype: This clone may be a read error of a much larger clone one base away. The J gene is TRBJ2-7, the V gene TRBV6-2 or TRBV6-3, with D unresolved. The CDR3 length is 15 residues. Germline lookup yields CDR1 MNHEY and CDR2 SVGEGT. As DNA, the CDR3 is TGTGCCAGCTGTTACTCGATTTTCGGGCCGAATCTCTGGTACTTC. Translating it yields CASCYSIFGPNLWYF.

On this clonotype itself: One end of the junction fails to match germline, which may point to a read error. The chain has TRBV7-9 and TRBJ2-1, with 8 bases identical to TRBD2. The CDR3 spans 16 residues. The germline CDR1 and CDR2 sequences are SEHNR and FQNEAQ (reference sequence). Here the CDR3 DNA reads TGTGCCAGCAGCTTAGAGGGCGGGAGGAGATACAATGAGCAGTCCTTC. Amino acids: CASSLEGGRRYNEQSF.

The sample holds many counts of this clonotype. For the CDR3, the DNA is TGCAGTGCTAGAGACTTATGGGGTTCTACTAGCGGGGTTAACAATGAGCAGTTCTTC. Residues: CSARDLWGSTSGVNNEQFF. The V call is TRBV20-1, the J call TRBJ2-1; 10 bases are shared with TRBD2. CDR1 DFQATT and CDR2 SNEGSKA come from the germline V gene (reference sequence). The CDR3 runs to 19 residues. Trimming at V came to 0 bases and at J to 5 bases, leaving 16 bases not matched to a gene.

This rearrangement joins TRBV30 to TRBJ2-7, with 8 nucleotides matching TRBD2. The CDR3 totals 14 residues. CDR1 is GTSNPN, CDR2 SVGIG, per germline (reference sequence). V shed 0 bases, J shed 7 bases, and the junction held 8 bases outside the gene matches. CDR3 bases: TGTGCCTGGAGTGTACGAGCGGGAGCTCATGAGCAGTACTTC. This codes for CAWSVRAGAHEQYF.

The CDR3 nucleotides read TGTGCCAGCAGTCCTTCAGGAGCGATGAAGCTGTTTTTT. Translated: CASSPSGAMKLFF. The chain links TRBV27 to TRBJ2-2; unclear D gene. Trimming removed 5 bases at V and 12 bases at J, with 16 bases between. This CDR3 comprises 13 residues. Germline-derived CDR1 and CDR2 are MNHEY and SMNVEV (reference sequence).